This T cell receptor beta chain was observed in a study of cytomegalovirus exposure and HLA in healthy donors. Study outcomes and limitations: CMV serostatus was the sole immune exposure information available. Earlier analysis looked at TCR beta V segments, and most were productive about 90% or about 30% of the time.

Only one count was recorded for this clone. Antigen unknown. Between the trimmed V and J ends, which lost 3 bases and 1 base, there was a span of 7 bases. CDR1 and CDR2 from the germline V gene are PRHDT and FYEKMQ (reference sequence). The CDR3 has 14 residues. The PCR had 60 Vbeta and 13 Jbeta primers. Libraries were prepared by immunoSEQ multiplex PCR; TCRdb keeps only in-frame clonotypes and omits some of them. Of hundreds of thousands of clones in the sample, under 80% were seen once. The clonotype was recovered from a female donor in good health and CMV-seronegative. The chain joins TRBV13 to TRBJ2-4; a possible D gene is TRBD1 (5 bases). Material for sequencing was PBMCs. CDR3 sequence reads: CASSFQGAKNIQYF. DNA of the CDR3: TGTGCCAGCAGCTTCCAGGGTGCCAAAAACATTCAGTACTTC.